A single sample is the source of the 9 T cell receptor beta chains below, sequenced in a study of blood T cell repertoires in COVID-19. The assay was immunoSEQ multiplex PCR, and TCRdb's table has in-frame clones only and misses some. The sample has some 220,000 clones, around four fifths seen once. Sequenced material: peripheral blood. These receptors were obtained from a woman in her sixties or seventies with COVID-19, enrolled during active disease.

A note on this clone: The same CDR3 also results from other DNA sequences found in this sample. The CDR3 loop is CASSSGQGPDTQYF. The CDR3 DNA reads TGTGCCAGCAGCTCTGGACAGGGGCCAGATACGCAGTATTTT. The chain combines TRBV7-2 with TRBJ2-3; TRBD1 matches at 9 bases. Trimming removed 4 bases from V and 4 bases from J; junction bases left unmatched: 3. CDR1 SGHTA and CDR2 FQGNSA come from the germline V gene. The CDR3 extends over 14 amino acids.

In this sample, this clone turned up a few times. This chain joins TRBV11-3 and TRBJ1-1; TRBD1 matches at 9 bases. V dropped 4 bases and J dropped 0; count of bases not matched to a gene: 9. CDR3 length equals 17 residues. Germline V lookup: CDR1 SGHNT, CDR2 YENEEA. The CDR3 loop is CASSSGTGRSMNTEAFF. The CDR3, as DNA: TGTGCCAGCAGCTCCGGGACAGGGAGGTCGATGAACACTGAAGCTTTCTTT.

The chain recombines TRBV6-4 with TRBJ1-3, with D perhaps TRBD1 (5 bases). The length of the CDR3 is 18 residues. Germline assignment: CDR1 MRHNA and CDR2 SNTAGT. V shed 0 bases and J shed 0 bases, with 15 bases lying between them. In DNA, the CDR3 is TGTGCCAGCAGTGACTCAGGCGGGGCAGTCACCTCTGGAAACACCATATATTTT. Translation: CASSDSGGAVTSGNTIYF.

This clone was seen once. V is TRBV5-1 and J is TRBJ2-1, with a weak D call TRBD2 (5 bases). The CDR3 totals 15 residues. Germline V gene sequence: CDR1 SGHRS, CDR2 YFSETQ. V was pared by 0 bases and J by 9 bases, with 16 bases between. The CDR3 DNA reads TGCGCCAGCAGCTTGGTGGCGCGAGGGCCCGGTGAGCAGTTCTTC. It specifies CASSLVARGPGEQFF.

This clone was detected once. The rearrangement uses TRBV11-2 and TRBJ2-1, with unresolved D. Germline V lookup: CDR1 SGHAT, CDR2 FQNNGV. V lost 5 bases to trimming and J lost 7 bases, with 15 bases between them. This CDR3 has 14 amino acids. Written as DNA, the CDR3 is TGTGCCAGCAGCCCCTTCCTAGGAAAGAATGAGCAGTTCTTC. Translating it yields CASSPFLGKNEQFF.

The V gene is TRBV2, the J gene TRBJ1-5, with D perhaps matching TRBD1 (5 bases). Trimming pared 2 bases from V and 2 bases from J, leaving 10 bases between. Germline-derived CDR1 and CDR2 are SNHLY and FYNNEI. The CDR3 sequence is 15 residues long. CDR3 sequence (DNA): TGTGCCAGCAGTGAAAGGGGTTTGGGCAATCAGCCCCAGCATTTT. Its protein is CASSERGLGNQPQHF.

V gene TRBV6-1 combines with J gene TRBJ1-6; perhaps TRBD1 as D (5 bases). V gave up 2 bases and J gave up 6 bases, with 11 bases separating them. Germline values: CDR1 MNHNS, CDR2 SASEGT. The CDR3 spans 15 residues. The chain's CDR3 is CASSESAQGNSPLHF. Written as DNA, the CDR3 is TGTGCCAGCAGTGAATCGGCCCAGGGTAATTCACCCCTCCACTTT.

This chain links TRBV3-1 (or the pseudogene TRBV3-2) with TRBJ1-1; D possibly corresponds to TRBD1 (5 bases). Deletions cut 1 base from V and 4 bases from J, with 13 bases between. CDR1 and CDR2 from the germline V gene are LGHDT and YNNKEL (reference sequence). This CDR3 spans 15 amino acids. The CDR3 DNA follows: TGTGCCAGCAGCCAAGTTCGCGGGGCGGTCACTGAAGCTTTCTTT. This gives the protein CASSQVRGAVTEAFF.

This chain links TRBV5-4 with TRBJ2-3; possible D gene TRBD2, 7 bases. Germline CDR1 is SGHNT and CDR2 is YYREEE (reference sequence). V dropped 7 bases and J dropped 2 bases, with 20 bases sitting between them. CDR3 length: 16 residues. The CDR3 sequence: CASHRLGGGPTDTQYF. Here the CDR3 DNA reads TGTGCCAGCCATCGCCTAGGGGGGGGGCCCACAGATACGCAGTATTTT.